This TCR beta chain was identified during a study of blood T cell repertoires in COVID-19. At the level of the study: The study drew acute and convalescent COVID-19 samples from the United States, Italy and Spain. The cDNA or gDNA used as material had been derived from T cells, B-cell-depleted T cells, or PBMCs.

Assay used: immunoSEQ multiplex PCR; TCRdb lists only in-frame clones, some missing. The table shows roughly 220,000 clones, with more than 75% occurring only once. The CDR3 extends over 19 amino acids. With 2 bases clipped from V and 0 bases from J, the junction kept 10 bases outside the gene matches. Germline CDR1 and CDR2: LGHDT and YNNKEL (reference sequence). The rearrangement joins TRBV3-1 (or the pseudogene TRBV3-2) to TRBJ2-2, with 9 bases aligning to TRBD1. The sequenced sample was peripheral blood. This TCR was recovered from a man in his 60s with acute or convalescent COVID-19. The CDR3, as DNA: TGTGCCAGCAGCCAACCCAGAGGACAGGGGCTAGCGAACACCGGGGAGCTGTTTTTT. This translates into CASSQPRGQGLANTGELFF.